This record looks at one T cell receptor beta chain sequence and its context. Its target is unknown. The sample belongs to a study of T cell repertoires in cytomegalovirus infection. Study-level information: Evidence of both CMV infection and a matching HLA type came from public TCR beta signatures. Points from the study as a whole: Summed frequency of public TCR beta families distinguished CMV carriers with the relevant HLA. HLA-C-restricted, CMV-specific TCR beta clonotypes were dominant ex vivo.

MiXCR, applied by TCRdb to the reads, yields one record per CDR3 protein. In the table there are approximately 500,000 distinct CDR3 sequences, more than 25% of which are singletons. Sequenced input: PBMCs. This receptor was obtained from a human donor in good health (CMV status not recorded). Some clones in this sample may be carry-over from other donors' samples.

For the CDR3, the DNA is TGTGCCAGCAGTTACAATGGCGGAGACTATGGCTACACCTTC. Protein product: CASSYNGGDYGYTF. The rearrangement uses TRBV6-6 and TRBJ1-2; D remains unclear. Germline loops: CDR1 MNHNY, CDR2 SVGAGI (reference sequence). V dropped 2 bases and J dropped 3 bases, with 10 bases sitting between them. CDR3 size: 14 residues.